This T cell receptor (beta chain) was found in a study of spatial heterogeneity in lung cancer. Time point described: sample taken at primary tumor resection. Patients with untreated early-stage non-small cell lung cancer, numbering 72, were the donors. No cells were sorted before sequencing. The whole RNA sequenced was extracted from tumor, nontumor lung or frozen PBMC. The table lists this clonotype with many counts. Its antigen is currently unknown. Broader study findings: Relative to follow-up, resection was when ubiquitous expanded tumor TCRs appeared more in blood.

Individual TCR cDNA molecules each bore their own unique molecular identifier. One entry per CDR3 protein results from TCRdb running MiXCR on the 5' RACE reads. The table has some 78,000 distinct CDR3 sequences, roughly 8% seen once. The ends were cut back, 1 base at V and 7 bases at J, with 13 bases in the middle. CDR1 is DFQATT, CDR2 SNEGSKA, per germline (reference sequence). This CDR3 has 13 residues. The source of this sequence is a male donor with early-stage non-small cell lung cancer. Sample: PBMCs, taken at surgery. The chain employs TRBV20-1 and TRBJ1-1; D might be TRBD1 (5 bases). The CDR3 coding sequence is TGCAGTGCTAGAGCCGCCAGGGCAGGTGAAGCTTTCTTT. It translates to CSARAARAGEAFF.